These 26 T cell receptor beta chains were all obtained from the same sample, sequenced in a study of cytomegalovirus exposure and HLA in healthy donors. With 60 Vbeta and 13 Jbeta primers, the PCR was carried out. TCRdb keeps only in-frame clones here, not all; method: immunoSEQ multiplex PCR. The sample holds tens of thousands of clones, roughly two thirds seen once. The sequenced material came from PBMCs. The receptors stem from a woman aged 45-65 years in good health and CMV-seronegative.

The chain has TRBV2 and TRBJ2-3; D unclear. CDR1 SNHLY and CDR2 FYNNEI come from the germline V gene. The CDR3 length is 11 residues. V was shortened by 5 bases and J by 5 bases, with 5 bases between the two germline ends. The CDR3 DNA is TGTGCCAGCAGTCAGGAAGATACGCAGTATTTT. It specifies CASSQEDTQYF. Variable domain in full (rest from reference TRBV2 and TRBJ2-3): EPEVTQTPSHQVTQMGQEVILRCVPISNHLYFYWYRQILGQKVEFLVSFYNNEISEKSEIFDDQFSVERPDGSNFTLKIRSTKLEDSAMYFCASSQEDTQYFGPGTRLTVL.

This clone was seen only once. The chain joins TRBV5-1 to TRBJ2-1; 7 bases align to TRBD2. The CDR3 sequence is 14 residues long. V shed 1 base, J shed 8 bases, and the junction held 6 bases outside the gene matches. From germline, CDR1 is SGHRS and CDR2 YFSETQ. CDR3 DNA: TGCGCCAGCAGCTTGAGAGGGAGGGGTGATGAGCAGTTCTTC. This encodes CASSLRGRGDEQFF.

The rearrangement links TRBV2 to TRBJ2-6; weak D call: TRBD1 (6 bases). Germline V lookup: CDR1 SNHLY, CDR2 FYNNEI. The CDR3 totals 13 residues. Trimming stripped 5 bases from V and 8 bases from J, with 10 bases between. DNA for the CDR3: TGTGCCAGCAGTTTACAGGGAACCAACGTCCTGACTTTC. It is translated as CASSLQGTNVLTF.

The chain joins TRBV6-5 to TRBJ1-3; D is perhaps TRBD1 (5 bases). The V end was cut by 7 bases, the J end by 0 bases, with 10 bases between. Germline CDR1 is MNHEY and CDR2 is SVGAGI. This CDR3 has 14 amino acids. The CDR3 here is CASTGGGSGNTIYF. The CDR3 DNA sequence: TGTGCCAGCACAGGCGGGGGCTCTGGAAACACCATATATTTT.

As DNA, the CDR3 is TGTGCCATCAGTGACTCCGGGACGGGGGTTAACATTCAGTACTTC. Protein product: CAISDSGTGVNIQYF. The V and J genes are TRBV10-3 and TRBJ2-4; D might be TRBD2 (6 bases). V was shortened by 3 bases and J by 7 bases, with 16 bases between the two germline ends. The CDR3 length is 15 residues. Germline CDR1 reads ENHRY; CDR2 reads SYGVKD.

There are many counts of this clone. This rearrangement joins TRBV9 to TRBJ2-1; D remains unclear. V lost 0 bases and J lost 4, with 11 bases in between. This CDR3 has 15 amino acids. Germline V lookup: CDR1 SGDLS, CDR2 YYNGEE. This CDR3 reads CASSVARVGYNEQFF. The CDR3 DNA reads TGTGCCAGCAGCGTAGCACGGGTAGGATACAATGAGCAGTTCTTC.

The chain employs TRBV4-2 and TRBJ2-7; 8 bases are a match to TRBD1. The CDR3 loop spans 16 amino acids. V lost 0 bases, J lost 5 bases, and 9 bases stayed unmatched. Germline CDR1 is LGHNA and CDR2 is YNFKEQ. CDR3 amino acids: CASSQDRTGIGNEQYF. The CDR3 DNA reads as TGTGCCAGCAGCCAAGATCGGACAGGGATAGGTAACGAGCAGTACTTC.

The V and J genes are TRBV30 and TRBJ1-3; D is ambiguous. Germline V gene lookup returns CDR1 GTSNPN and CDR2 SVGIG (reference sequence). V was shortened by 0 bases and J by 7 bases, with 10 bases between the two germline ends. The CDR3 totals 13 residues. The DNA for the CDR3 is TGTGCCTGGAGTGTAGCCAATATCAACACCATATATTTT. Translating gives CAWSVANINTIYF.

The gene calls are TRBV5-4 and TRBJ2-2; TRBD2 aligns across 11 bases. The CDR3 length is 16 residues. V lost 9 bases, J lost 7 bases, and 14 bases stayed unmatched. Looked up from germline, CDR1 is SGHNT and CDR2 is YYREEE (reference sequence). The CDR3 here is CATNIAGGPGGGELFF. The CDR3 DNA follows: TGTGCCACCAACATAGCGGGAGGGCCAGGAGGCGGGGAGCTGTTTTTT.

The chain recombines TRBV7-9 with TRBJ2-7; 7 bases match TRBD1. CDR3 length: 15 amino acids. V shed 1 base, J shed 3 bases, and the junction held 6 bases outside the gene matches. CDR1 is SEHNR, CDR2 FQNEAQ, per germline (reference sequence). CDR3 protein: CASSLVSGQNYEQYF. The CDR3 DNA reads TGTGCCAGCAGCTTAGTATCGGGACAGAACTACGAGCAGTACTTC. The full variable domain, rest sourced from reference TRBV7-9 and TRBJ2-7, is DTGVSQNPRHKITKRGQNVTFRCDPISEHNRLYWYRQTLGQGPEFLTYFQNEAQLEKSRLLSDRFSAERPKGSFSTLEIQRTEQGDSAMYLCASSLVSGQNYEQYFGPGTRLTVT.

V and J are TRBV19 and TRBJ1-1; 8 nucleotides match TRBD1. In germline, CDR1 is LNHDA, CDR2 SQIVND (reference sequence). V was clipped by 5 bases and J by 3 bases; unmatched bases: 8. This CDR3 contains 15 residues. The CDR3 DNA is TGTGCCAGTAGTCGGCAGGGGGCTTACGACACTGAAGCTTTCTTT. This translates into CASSRQGAYDTEAFF.

The rearrangement links TRBV2 to TRBJ2-1, with D perhaps TRBD2 (6 bases). There are 14 residues in the CDR3. Germline V gives CDR1 SNHLY, CDR2 FYNNEI. Trimming took 2 bases from V and 7 from J, leaving 12 bases between them. CDR3 loop: CASSEQLAVNEQFF. The CDR3, as DNA: TGTGCCAGCAGTGAACAGTTAGCGGTGAATGAGCAGTTCTTC.

This chain connects TRBV7-2 to TRBJ2-1; 8 bases agree with TRBD2. This CDR3 region has 16 residues. CDR1 and CDR2 (germline): SGHTA, FQGNSA. Trimming cost V 0 bases and J 4 bases; bases outside gene matches: 5. The CDR3 reads CASSLASQREYNEQFF. The CDR3 DNA follows: TGTGCCAGCAGCTTAGCGAGTCAGCGGGAGTACAATGAGCAGTTCTTC.

The chain recombines TRBV6-5 with TRBJ2-3; 7 bases are a match to TRBD2. The CDR3 is 15 amino acids. J lost 5 bases, V lost 2 bases, and 7 bases had no gene match. The germline gives CDR1 MNHEY, CDR2 SVGAGI. The CDR3, as DNA: TGTGCCAGCAGTTACGCGGCGGGAGCGGGAGATACGCAGTATTTT. Encoded protein: CASSYAAGAGDTQYF.

V usage is TRBV21-1 and J usage is TRBJ2-3; TRBD2, the table's D call, lacks a check against the DNA. TRBV21-1 is listed as a pseudogene. The CDR3 is 14 residues long. The CDR3 loop is CASSKVPSGSTQYF. DNA of the CDR3: TGTGCCAGCAGCAAAGTCCCTAGCGGGAGTACGCAGTATTTT.

To note about this clone: Additional DNA sequences in this sample encode the identical CDR3. The chain couples TRBV4-2 to TRBJ2-3, with TRBD2 identical over 9 bases. Trimming removed 1 base from V and 3 bases from J; junction bases left unmatched: 5. Germline V gene lookup returns CDR1 LGHNA and CDR2 YNFKEQ. The CDR3 covers 16 residues. The CDR3 region is CASSQVPSGTTDTQYF. The CDR3 DNA follows: TGTGCCAGCAGCCAAGTACCTAGCGGGACAACAGATACGCAGTATTTT.

This sequence joins TRBV2 and TRBJ2-4; 9 nucleotides match TRBD1. The trim removed 7 bases at V and 14 bases at J, leaving 9 bases unmatched. Germline CDR1 reads SNHLY; CDR2 reads FYNNEI. The CDR3 has 12 residues. CDR3 loop: CASKNRGPREYF. The CDR3 region has the DNA TGTGCCAGCAAGAACAGGGGGCCTCGTGAGTACTTC.

The rearrangement links TRBV2 to TRBJ2-5, with TRBD1 matching 9 bases. The trim removed 3 bases at V and 13 bases at J, leaving 12 bases unmatched. CDR3 length equals 14 residues. The germline V gene encodes CDR1 SNHLY and CDR2 FYNNEI. As DNA, the CDR3 is TGTGCCAGCAGTGACGTCCCGGGACAGGGATCGTGGTACTTC. Its protein product is CASSDVPGQGSWYF.

The CDR3 region is CASSYLLTHEQYF. For the CDR3, the DNA is TGTGCCAGCAGTTACCTACTTACGCACGAGCAGTACTTC. The chain is built from TRBV6-5 and TRBJ2-7; no reliable D call. From germline, CDR1 is MNHEY and CDR2 SVGAGI. Trimming shortened V by 2 bases and J by 5 bases, and 10 bases separated the two germline ends. The CDR3 runs to 13 residues.

The chain employs TRBV5-1 and TRBJ2-1; the D is unclear. CDR1 and CDR2 (germline): SGHRS, YFSETQ. V dropped 0 bases and J dropped 8 bases, with 15 bases sitting between them. CDR3 size: 15 residues. CDR3 DNA sequence: TGCGCCAGCAGCTTGGGGGTCCTCTCCAGCGATGAGCAGTTCTTC. It specifies CASSLGVLSSDEQFF.

This chain connects TRBV7-9 to TRBJ2-5, with 16 bases that match TRBD2. The CDR3 is made up of 19 amino acids. V was pared by 4 bases and J by 5 bases, with 13 bases of the junction left unmatched. Germline CDR1 and CDR2: SEHNR and FQNEAQ (reference sequence). CDR3 nucleotide sequence: TGTGCCAGCAGCTGGGGACTAGCGGGAGGGCCGGGGGTCGGGGAGACCCAGTACTTC. Translation gives CASSWGLAGGPGVGETQYF.

This clone was seen just once. This chain links TRBV29-1 with TRBJ2-3; 11 nucleotides align to TRBD2. The V gene's germline CDR1 is SQVTM and CDR2 ANQGSEA. The CDR3 is made up of 15 amino acids. The V segment lost 2 bases and the J segment 6 bases; nucleotides outside the gene matches: 7. CDR3 sequence (DNA): TGCAGCGTTGAACCCGGGCTAGCGGGGGGCGATACGCAGTATTTT. This codes for CSVEPGLAGGDTQYF.

The chain is built from TRBV5-1 and TRBJ2-7, with D possibly being TRBD1 (6 bases). This CDR3 is built from 13 residues. Germline CDR1 reads SGHRS; CDR2 reads YFSETQ. Trimming took off 2 bases at V and 4 bases at J, with 10 bases between the two ends. The DNA for the CDR3 is TGCGCCAGCAGCTTTGGGGGCCAGTACGAGCAGTACTTC. Encoded protein: CASSFGGQYEQYF.

The V call is TRBV2, the J call TRBJ1-1; D gene uncertain. The CDR3 is 13 amino acids. V lost 1 base and J 12 bases, leaving 15 bases between the germline ends. CDR1 and CDR2 from the germline V gene are SNHLY and FYNNEI. The CDR3 bases are TGTGCCAGCAGTGAAGAGGGCGGGTTAAAGCCTTTCTTT. This gives the protein CASSEEGGLKPFF.

This sequence joins TRBV4-2 and TRBJ2-7; 10 bases map to TRBD2. The CDR3 has 17 residues. CDR1 and CDR2 from the germline V gene are LGHNA and YNFKEQ. The J segment lost 3 bases and the V segment lost 3 bases, leaving 11 bases of the junction unmatched. CDR3 nucleotides: TGTGCCAGCAGCCAGGGTTCTAGCGGGGGCCTCAGCTACGAGCAGTACTTC. The encoded protein is CASSQGSSGGLSYEQYF.

This clone occurred a few times. The sample has other DNA sequences that encode this CDR3 too. This chain joins TRBV5-1 and TRBJ1-1, with a weak D call TRBD1 (6 bases). V lost 0 bases and J 1 base, leaving 7 bases between the germline ends. The CDR3 loop spans 14 amino acids. Germline assignment: CDR1 SGHRS and CDR2 YFSETQ. CDR3 nucleotides: TGCGCCAGCAGCTTGGCAGGGGAGAACACTGAAGCTTTCTTT. As protein: CASSLAGENTEAFF.